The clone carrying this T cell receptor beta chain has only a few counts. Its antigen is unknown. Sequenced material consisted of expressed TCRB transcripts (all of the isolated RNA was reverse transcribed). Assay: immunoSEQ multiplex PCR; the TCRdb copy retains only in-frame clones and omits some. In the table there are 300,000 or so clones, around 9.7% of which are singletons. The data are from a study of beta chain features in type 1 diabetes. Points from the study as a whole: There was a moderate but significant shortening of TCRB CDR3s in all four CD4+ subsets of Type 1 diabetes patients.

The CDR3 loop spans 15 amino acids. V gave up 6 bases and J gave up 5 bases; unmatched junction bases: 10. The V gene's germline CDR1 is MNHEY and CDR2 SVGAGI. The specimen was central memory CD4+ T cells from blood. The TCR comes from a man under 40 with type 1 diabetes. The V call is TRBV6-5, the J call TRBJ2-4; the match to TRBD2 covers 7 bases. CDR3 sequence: CASSRRGVGENIQYF. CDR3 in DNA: TGTGCCAGCAGCCGACGGGGGGTGGGAGAAAACATTCAGTACTTC.